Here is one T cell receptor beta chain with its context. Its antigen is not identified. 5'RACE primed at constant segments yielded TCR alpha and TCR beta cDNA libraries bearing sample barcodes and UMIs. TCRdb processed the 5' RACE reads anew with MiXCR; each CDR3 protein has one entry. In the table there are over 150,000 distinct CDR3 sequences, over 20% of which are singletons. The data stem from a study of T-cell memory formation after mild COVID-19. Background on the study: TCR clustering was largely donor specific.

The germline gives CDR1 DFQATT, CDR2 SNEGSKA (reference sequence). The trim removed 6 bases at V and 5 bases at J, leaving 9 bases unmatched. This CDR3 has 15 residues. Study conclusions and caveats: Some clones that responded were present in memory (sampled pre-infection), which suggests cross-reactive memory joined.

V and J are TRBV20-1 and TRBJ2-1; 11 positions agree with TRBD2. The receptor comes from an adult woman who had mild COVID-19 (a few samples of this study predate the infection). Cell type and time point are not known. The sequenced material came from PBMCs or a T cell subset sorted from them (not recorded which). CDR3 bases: TGCAGTGCCTCACCGCTAGCGGGAGGAGACAATGAGCAGTTCTTC. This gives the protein CSASPLAGGDNEQFF.